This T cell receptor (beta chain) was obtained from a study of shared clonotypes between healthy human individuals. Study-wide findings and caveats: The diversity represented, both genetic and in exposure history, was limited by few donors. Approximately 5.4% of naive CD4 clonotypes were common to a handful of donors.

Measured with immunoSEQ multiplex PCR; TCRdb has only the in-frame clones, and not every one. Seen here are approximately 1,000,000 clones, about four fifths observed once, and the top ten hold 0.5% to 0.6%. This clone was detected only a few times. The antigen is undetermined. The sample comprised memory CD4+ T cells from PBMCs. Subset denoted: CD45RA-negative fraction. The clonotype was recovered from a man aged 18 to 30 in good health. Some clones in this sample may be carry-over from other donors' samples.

The CDR3 DNA reads TGTGCCAGCAGCTTGCCAGGGGTGCCCCAGCATTTT. Its translation: CASSLPGVPQHF. The chain has TRBV7-9 and TRBJ1-5; D may be TRBD1 (6 bases). Germline lookup yields CDR1 SEHNR and CDR2 FQNEAQ (reference sequence). The V end lost 3 bases, the J end lost 9 bases, and 9 bases lay between the germline ends. This CDR3 region has 12 residues.